The entry that follows covers one TCR beta chain sequence. The CDR3 has 15 amino acids. Germline CDR1 reads KGHDR; CDR2 reads SFDVKD. V lost 7 bases and J lost 3; bases outside the gene matches: 3. The data belong to a study of blood T cell repertoires in COVID-19. Study-level information: Acute and convalescent COVID-19 specimens originated in the United States, Italy and Spain.

Some clones are missing from TCRdb's copy, which holds only in-frame ones; the method was immunoSEQ multiplex PCR. The table shows about 200,000 clones, with nearly 90% occurring only once. Sample: peripheral blood. This sequence was found in a man in his fifties or sixties with COVID-19, enrolled during active disease. V usage is TRBV24-1 and J usage is TRBJ2-2; TRBD1 matches at 11 bases. CDR3 nucleotide sequence: TGTGCCACCAGCGGGACAGGGGGTGACACCGGGGAGCTGTTTTTT. Protein product: CATSGTGGDTGELFF.